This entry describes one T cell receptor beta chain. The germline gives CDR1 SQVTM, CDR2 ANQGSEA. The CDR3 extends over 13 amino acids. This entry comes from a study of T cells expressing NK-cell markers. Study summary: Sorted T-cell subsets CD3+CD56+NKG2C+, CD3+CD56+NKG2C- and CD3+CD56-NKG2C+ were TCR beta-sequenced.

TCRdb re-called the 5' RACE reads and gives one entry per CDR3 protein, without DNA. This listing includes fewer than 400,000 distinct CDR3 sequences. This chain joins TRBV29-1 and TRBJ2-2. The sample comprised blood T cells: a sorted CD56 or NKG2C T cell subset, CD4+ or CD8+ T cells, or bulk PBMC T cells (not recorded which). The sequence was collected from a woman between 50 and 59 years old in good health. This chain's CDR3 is CSGKAVNTGELFF.